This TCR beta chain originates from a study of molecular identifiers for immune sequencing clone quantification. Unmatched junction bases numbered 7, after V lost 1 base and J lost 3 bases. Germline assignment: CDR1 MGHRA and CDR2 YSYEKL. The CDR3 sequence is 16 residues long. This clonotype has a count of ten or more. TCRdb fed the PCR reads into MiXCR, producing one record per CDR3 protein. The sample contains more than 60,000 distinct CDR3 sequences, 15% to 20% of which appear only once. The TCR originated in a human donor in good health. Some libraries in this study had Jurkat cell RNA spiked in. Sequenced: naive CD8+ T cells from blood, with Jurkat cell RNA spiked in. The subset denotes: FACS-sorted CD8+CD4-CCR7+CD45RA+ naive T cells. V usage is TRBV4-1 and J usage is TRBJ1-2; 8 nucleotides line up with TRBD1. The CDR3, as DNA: TGCGCCAGCAGCCAAGTATCGCCAGGGGGCCACTATGGCTACACCTTC. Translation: CASSQVSPGGHYGYTF.